The 28 T cell receptor beta chains below come from one sample, sequenced in a study of cytomegalovirus exposure and HLA in healthy donors. In the PCR, 60 Vbeta and 13 Jbeta primers were used. The protocol was immunoSEQ multiplex PCR, while the TCRdb copy is restricted to in-frame clones and leaves out a portion. The sample shows 150,000 to 200,000 clones, 70% to 85% of them seen only once. The material sequenced was PBMCs. These receptors came from a man between 18 and 35 years old in good health and CMV-seronegative.

This chain uses TRBV7-2 with TRBJ1-4, with no clear D. The CDR3 loop spans 14 amino acids. The V and J ends lost 1 base and 14 bases respectively, with 17 bases between them. Germline CDR1 is SGHTA and CDR2 is FQGNSA. The CDR3 nucleotides are TGTGCCAGCAGCTTAGAGTGGTTTCCCAGGAGGCTGTTTTTT. Translating it yields CASSLEWFPRRLFF.

The rearrangement uses TRBV1 and TRBJ2-5; no check of the table's D call, TRBD2, against the DNA was made. TRBV1 is a documented pseudogene. The CDR3 spans 17 residues. The CDR3 DNA reads TGCACCAGCAGCCAAGACCCTCGGGGAGCGGGAGGGGAGACCCAGTACTTC. Its protein is CTSSQDPRGAGGETQYF.

V gene TRBV30 combines with J gene TRBJ2-7; no firm D call. Per the germline V gene, CDR1 is GTSNPN and CDR2 is SVGIG (reference sequence). The CDR3 consists of 12 residues. V was cut by 4 bases and J by 3 bases, with 10 bases left in between. CDR3: CAWNNPLYEQYF. DNA of the CDR3: TGTGCCTGGAACAATCCCCTCTACGAGCAGTACTTC.

V is TRBV5-1 and J is TRBJ2-5; 7 bases fit TRBD1. The CDR3 contains 15 residues. J gave up 4 bases and V 4 bases, and 10 bases lay outside the gene matches. Germline V CDR1 and CDR2: SGHRS, YFSETQ. The CDR3 DNA reads as TGCGCCAGCAGCGTATCGACAGGGCTGGGAGAGACCCAGTACTTC. Protein product: CASSVSTGLGETQYF.

The chain has TRBV30 and TRBJ2-7, with TRBD2 matching over 15 bases. Trimming at V came to 3 bases and at J to 7 bases, leaving 7 bases not matched to a gene. Germline assignment: CDR1 GTSNPN and CDR2 SVGIG (reference sequence). This CDR3 is 15 amino acids long. In DNA, the CDR3 is TGTGCCTGGAGCCCTACGGGACTAGCGGGAGGTGAGCAGTACTTC. This translates into CAWSPTGLAGGEQYF.

The chain is built from TRBV4-2 and TRBJ2-1, with 13 bases lining up with TRBD2. The V gene end was trimmed by 0 bases and the J gene end by 9 bases; junction bases not matched to a gene: 11. The CDR3 has 18 residues. Looked up from germline, CDR1 is LGHNA and CDR2 is YNFKEQ. CDR3 DNA: TGTGCCAGCAGCCAAGATCACCCGGGACTAGCGGGAAGACCTGAGCAGTTCTTC. Translation: CASSQDHPGLAGRPEQFF.

This rearrangement joins TRBV27 to TRBJ1-5, with TRBD1 identical over 8 bases. This CDR3 spans 15 amino acids. The V gene end was trimmed by 7 bases and the J gene end by 3 bases; junction bases not matched to a gene: 8. Germline V gives CDR1 MNHEY, CDR2 SMNVEV (reference sequence). The CDR3 here is CASKLGQGLNQPQHF. CDR3 DNA sequence: TGTGCCAGCAAGCTTGGACAGGGCCTCAATCAGCCCCAGCATTTT.

Note on this clone: This specimen includes other DNA sequences encoding the same CDR3. The V call is TRBV10-3, the J call TRBJ2-7; 11 positions agree with TRBD2. After removal of 6 bases from V and 3 bases from J, the junction contained 4 bases not matched to a gene. The germline V gene has CDR1 ENHRY and CDR2 SYGVKD. The CDR3 has 14 residues. The DNA of the CDR3 is TGTGCCATCAGCCCCACTAGCGGGAGCTACGAGCAGTACTTC. The encoded protein is CAISPTSGSYEQYF.

V usage is TRBV11-2 and J usage is TRBJ1-4; tentatively, D is TRBD1 (5 bases). Deletions cut 1 base from V and 2 bases from J, with 17 bases between. CDR3 size: 18 residues. CDR1 and CDR2 (germline): SGHAT, FQNNGV. The CDR3 region has the DNA TGTGCCAGCAGCTTAGGGACGGGGGTAAACTTGACTAATGAAAAACTGTTTTTT. It translates to CASSLGTGVNLTNEKLFF.

The J gene is TRBJ2-7, the V gene TRBV27, with TRBD1 matching over 7 bases. The CDR3 contains 15 residues. Looked up from germline, CDR1 is MNHEY and CDR2 is SMNVEV (reference sequence). J lost 1 base, V lost 5 bases, and 8 bases had no gene match. The CDR3 DNA is TGTGCCAGCAGTCCCGACAGGGTAGGGTCCTACGAGCAGTACTTC. Residues: CASSPDRVGSYEQYF.

The V gene is TRBV9, the J gene TRBJ2-5, with TRBD1 matching 8 bases. CDR1 and CDR2 from the germline V gene are SGDLS and YYNGEE. V dropped 3 bases and J dropped 5; count of bases not matched to a gene: 12. The CDR3 is made up of 16 amino acids. In nucleotides, the CDR3 is TGTGCCAGCAGCGCCAACGGACAGGGAAGAGGGGAGACCCAGTACTTC. It yields the protein CASSANGQGRGETQYF. The full variable domain, with the rest looked up from reference TRBV9 and TRBJ2-5, is DSGVTQTPKHLITATGQRVTLRCSPRSGDLSVYWYQQSLDQGLQFLIQYYNGEERAKGNILERFSAQQFPDLHSELNLSSLELGDSALYFCASSANGQGRGETQYFGPGTRLLVL.

This clone appeared a few times. This chain joins TRBV25-1 and TRBJ2-3; 7 bases map to TRBD1. The CDR3 is 14 amino acids. Per the germline V gene, CDR1 is MGHDK and CDR2 is SYGVNS. The J segment lost 0 bases and the V segment lost 3 bases, leaving 0 bases of the junction unmatched. The CDR3, as DNA: TGTGCCAGCAGTGAGACAGGGAGCACAGATACGCAGTATTTT. As protein: CASSETGSTDTQYF. The entire variable domain, with the rest obtained from reference TRBV25-1 and TRBJ2-3, is as follows: EADIYQTPRYLVIGTGKKITLECSQTMGHDKMYWYQQDPGMELHLIHYSYGVNSTEKGDLSSESTVSRIRTEHFPLTLESARPSHTSQYLCASSETGSTDTQYFGPGTRLTVL.

In its sample, this clone was seen a few times. This rearrangement joins TRBV7-8 to TRBJ1-1; 7 positions match TRBD1. V was pared by 2 bases and J by 3 bases, with 6 bases of the junction left unmatched. CDR1 SGHVS and CDR2 FQNEAQ come from the germline V gene. The CDR3 is 15 amino acids. The CDR3 sequence is CASSLTGATDTEAFF. The CDR3 DNA follows: TGTGCCAGCAGCTTAACAGGGGCAACGGACACTGAAGCTTTCTTT. Variable domain in full (rest from reference TRBV7-8 and TRBJ1-1): GAGVSQSPRYKVAKRGQDVALRCDPISGHVSLFWYQQALGQGPEFLTYFQNEAQLDKSGLPSDRFFAERPEGSVSTLKIQRTQQEDSAVYLCASSLTGATDTEAFFGQGTRLTVV.

The V and J genes are TRBV6-5 and TRBJ1-2; perhaps TRBD1 as D (6 bases). Between the trimmed V and J ends, which lost 5 bases and 7 bases, there was a span of 14 bases. This CDR3 has 13 amino acids. Per germline, CDR1 MNHEY and CDR2 SVGAGI. The CDR3 sequence is CASSTPQGTGYTF. CDR3 DNA sequence: TGTGCCAGCAGTACCCCCCAGGGGACTGGCTACACCTTC.

The CDR3: CASSSAQGYEQYF. In DNA, the CDR3 is TGTGCCAGCAGTTCGGCCCAGGGCTACGAGCAGTACTTC. The chain has TRBV27 and TRBJ2-7, with a possible D match to TRBD1 (5 bases). Trimming pared 4 bases from V and 3 bases from J, leaving 10 bases between. The germline V gene has CDR1 MNHEY and CDR2 SMNVEV (reference sequence). The CDR3 loop spans 13 amino acids.

The J gene is TRBJ2-2, the V gene TRBV29-1; the D gene is possibly TRBD2 (5 bases). Between the trimmed V and J ends, which lost 5 bases and 6 bases, there was a span of 13 bases. The CDR3 is 13 residues long. The germline V gene encodes CDR1 SQVTM and CDR2 ANQGSEA. The CDR3 protein is CSVRPRASGELFF. DNA for the CDR3: TGCAGCGTTCGACCGAGGGCATCCGGGGAGCTGTTTTTT.

The chain employs TRBV11-3 and TRBJ1-1, with D hard to call. CDR1 SGHNT and CDR2 YENEEA come from the germline V gene. V shed 1 base and J shed 4 bases, with 10 bases lying between them. The CDR3 spans 14 residues. Written as DNA, the CDR3 is TGTGCCAGCAGCTTAGCCGTCTCAGGCACTGAAGCTTTCTTT. It yields the protein CASSLAVSGTEAFF.

The chain combines TRBV16 with TRBJ1-6; D ambiguous. V was trimmed by 1 base and J by 5 bases, leaving 6 bases between them. The CDR3 consists of 14 residues. Germline-derived CDR1 and CDR2 are KGHSY and FQNENV. In nucleotides, the CDR3 is TGTGCCAGCAGCCAATGGGAGAATAATTCACCCCTCCACTTT. Protein sequence: CASSQWENNSPLHF.

The chain couples TRBV2 to TRBJ2-7; no firm D call. Per the germline V gene, CDR1 is SNHLY and CDR2 is FYNNEI. The CDR3 extends over 14 amino acids. The germline V and J ends were trimmed by 3 bases and 0 bases, with 9 bases remaining between them. CDR3 DNA sequence: TGTGCCAGCAGTGATCCCAGAAGCTCCTACGAGCAGTACTTC. This codes for CASSDPRSSYEQYF.

The chain recombines TRBV9 with TRBJ2-3, with D possibly matching TRBD2 (7 bases). This CDR3 contains 16 residues. CDR1 is SGDLS, CDR2 YYNGEE, per germline. V gave up 0 bases and J gave up 2 bases, with 13 bases separating them. CDR3 region: CASSVGTGTITDTQYF. In nucleotides, the CDR3 is TGTGCCAGCAGCGTAGGAACAGGGACTATCACAGATACGCAGTATTTT. Filled out from reference TRBV9 and TRBJ2-3, the complete variable domain reads DSGVTQTPKHLITATGQRVTLRCSPRSGDLSVYWYQQSLDQGLQFLIQYYNGEERAKGNILERFSAQQFPDLHSELNLSSLELGDSALYFCASSVGTGTITDTQYFGPGTRLTVL.

This clone was seen a handful of times. The J gene is TRBJ2-1, the V gene TRBV7-3; no clear D. V was trimmed by 4 bases and J by 8 bases, leaving 15 bases between them. This CDR3 region has 14 residues. From germline, CDR1 is SGHTA and CDR2 FQGTGA. DNA for the CDR3: TGTGCCAGCAGCTCCAAGAACGGCCTAGATGAGCAGTTCTTC. Its protein product is CASSSKNGLDEQFF. The whole variable domain, filled in from reference TRBV7-3 and TRBJ2-1, reads GAGVSQTPSNKVTEKGKYVELRCDPISGHTALYWYRQSLGQGPEFLIYFQGTGAADDSGLPNDRFFAVRPEGSVSTLKIQRTERGDSAVYLCASSSKNGLDEQFFGPGTRLTVL.

The rearrangement uses TRBV11-1 and TRBJ2-5, with D maybe TRBD2 (5 bases). The germline V gene has CDR1 SGHAT and CDR2 FQDESV (reference sequence). CDR3 length: 13 amino acids. Trimming cost V 5 bases and J 5 bases, with 12 bases left between them. The CDR3 coding sequence is TGTGCCAGCAGCGTAGGACTTCGGGAGACCCAGTACTTC. Encoded protein: CASSVGLRETQYF. Combining the CDR3 with reference TRBV11-1 and TRBJ2-5 gives the whole variable domain EAEVAQSPRYKITEKSQAVAFWCDPISGHATLYWYRQILGQGPELLVQFQDESVVDDSQLPKDRFSAERLKGVDSTLKIQPAELGDSAMYLCASSVGLRETQYFGPGTRLLVL.

This sequence joins TRBV30 and TRBJ1-2; 11 nucleotides align to TRBD1. Germline CDR1 GTSNPN, CDR2 SVGIG (reference sequence). CDR3 length: 16 amino acids. V gave up 1 base and J gave up 2 bases; unmatched junction bases: 6. This chain's CDR3 is CAWSAIRDRGNYGYTF. CDR3 sequence (DNA): TGTGCCTGGAGTGCCATCCGGGACAGGGGGAACTATGGCTACACCTTC.

The genes are TRBV7-8 and TRBJ2-1; 13 bases match TRBD2. The CDR3 runs to 17 residues. Germline assignment: CDR1 SGHVS and CDR2 FQNEAQ. With 2 bases clipped from V and 2 bases from J, the junction kept 3 bases outside the gene matches. CDR3 loop: CASSLRTSGGAYNEQFF. The CDR3, as DNA: TGTGCCAGCAGCTTAAGGACTAGCGGGGGCGCCTACAATGAGCAGTTCTTC.

This clone was seen a handful of times. V and J are TRBV4-1 and TRBJ2-5; 8 bases fit TRBD1. Germline assignment: CDR1 MGHRA and CDR2 YSYEKL. The CDR3 is made up of 16 amino acids. With 3 bases clipped from V and 7 bases from J, the junction kept 13 bases outside the gene matches. CDR3: CASSQAQTGDNRTQYF. As DNA, the CDR3 is TGCGCCAGCAGCCAGGCCCAGACAGGGGATAATAGGACCCAGTACTTC.

The chain links TRBV4-2 to TRBJ1-2; TRBD1 matches at 10 bases. Losses at the gene ends were 2 bases for V and 5 bases for J; bases not matched to a gene: 8. The CDR3 totals 16 residues. Germline assignment: CDR1 LGHNA and CDR2 YNFKEQ. The CDR3 region is CASSQQYRTGGYGYTF. The CDR3 nucleotides are TGTGCCAGCAGCCAACAATATCGGACAGGGGGGTATGGCTACACCTTC.

The V call is TRBV7-3, the J call TRBJ1-3; TRBD1 aligns across 10 bases. V shed 8 bases and J 8 bases; nucleotides not matched to a gene: 15. Per germline, CDR1 SGHTA and CDR2 FQGTGA. This CDR3 comprises 16 residues. The CDR3 loop reads CASPWGTGDVGDTIYF. The CDR3 DNA follows: TGTGCCAGCCCCTGGGGGACAGGGGACGTCGGGGACACCATATATTTT.

This clone was recorded a few times. The V gene is TRBV7-9, the J gene TRBJ2-7; D is possibly TRBD2 (6 bases). The CDR3 loop spans 14 amino acids. V was pared by 5 bases and J by 7 bases, with 18 bases between. In germline, CDR1 is SEHNR, CDR2 FQNEAQ (reference sequence). The CDR3 bases are TGTGCCAGCAGCCACCGGGACCGGAGCGGGGAGCAGTACTTC. Translation gives CASSHRDRSGEQYF.